These 24 T cell receptor beta chains were sequenced from one sample in a study of beta chain features in type 1 diabetes. The sequenced template was cDNA made from the entire isolated RNA. Clones were sequenced by immunoSEQ multiplex PCR, and TCRdb holds only the in-frame ones, with some missing. The data contain under 90,000 clones, about a third of them seen just once; the ten biggest clones take up approximately 0.45%. The source material was stem cell memory CD4+ T cells from blood. All receptors derive from a woman younger than 30 in good health.

This clone was observed a few times. J is TRBJ2-1 and V is TRBV5-6; D is unresolved. V lost 3 bases to trimming and J lost 10 bases, with 14 bases between them. The V gene's germline CDR1 is SGHDT and CDR2 YYEEEE. The CDR3 runs to 13 residues. The CDR3 sequence: CASSYQTQVEQFF. For the CDR3, the DNA is TGTGCCAGCAGCTATCAAACCCAGGTGGAGCAGTTCTTC.

The CDR3: CASRTGTSGYNEQFF. The CDR3 DNA is TGTGCCAGCAGAACCGGGACTAGCGGTTACAATGAGCAGTTCTTC. The chain has TRBV2 and TRBJ2-1; 11 positions match TRBD2. Germline V gives CDR1 SNHLY, CDR2 FYNNEI. The CDR3 contains 15 residues. Trimming took 6 bases from V and 4 from J; bases not matched to a gene: 5.

The rearrangement uses TRBV7-2 and TRBJ2-1, with TRBD2 as a possible D gene (5 bases). The CDR3 runs to 13 residues. Trimming stripped 3 bases from V and 8 bases from J, with 11 bases between. Per the germline V gene, CDR1 is SGHTA and CDR2 is FQGNSA. CDR3 sequence: CASSFRARDEQFF. The CDR3 bases are TGTGCCAGCAGCTTTAGGGCGCGGGATGAGCAGTTCTTC.

In its sample, this clone was seen a few times. V gene TRBV7-9 combines with J gene TRBJ2-2; 7 bases agree with TRBD1. The germline V gene encodes CDR1 SEHNR and CDR2 FQNEAQ (reference sequence). This CDR3 comprises 14 residues. The V gene end was trimmed by 6 bases and the J gene end by 3 bases; junction bases not matched to a gene: 4. CDR3 DNA: TGTGCCAGCAGTACCACAGGGGACACCGGGGAGCTGTTTTTT. It specifies CASSTTGDTGELFF.

This rearrangement joins TRBV11-3 to TRBJ2-7, with TRBD1 matching over 8 bases. Per germline, CDR1 SGHNT and CDR2 YENEEA. The CDR3 is made up of 15 amino acids. V shed 1 base and J 0 bases; nucleotides not matched to a gene: 2. Here the CDR3 DNA reads TGTGCCAGCAGCTTAGGGACAGGGCCCTCCTACGAGCAGTACTTC. It translates to CASSLGTGPSYEQYF.

This CDR3 reads CASSLAGLANTGELFF. DNA of the CDR3: TGTGCCAGCAGCTTAGCCGGTCTAGCGAACACCGGGGAGCTGTTTTTT. The chain has TRBV7-8 and TRBJ2-2; D not resolved. CDR3 length equals 16 residues. Germline V gene sequence: CDR1 SGHVS, CDR2 FQNEAQ. The germline V and J ends were trimmed by 0 bases and 0 bases, with 8 bases remaining between them.

V usage is TRBV7-9 and J usage is TRBJ2-1, with D tentatively TRBD2 (6 bases). The CDR3 is made up of 13 amino acids. Germline lookup yields CDR1 SEHNR and CDR2 FQNEAQ (reference sequence). Trimming removed 10 bases from V and 4 bases from J, with 14 bases in between. CDR3 region: CATDGEVYNEQFF. The DNA for the CDR3 is TGTGCCACCGATGGGGAGGTTTACAATGAGCAGTTCTTC.

In this sample, this clone turned up a few times. Here the CDR3 DNA reads TGTGCCAGCAGCCAACAGGCGGGAGGAGATACGCAGTATTTT. Its protein product is CASSQQAGGDTQYF. The chain is built from TRBV7-2 and TRBJ2-3; TRBD2 matches at 8 bases. V gave up 5 bases and J gave up 5 bases; unmatched junction bases: 6. This CDR3 is built from 14 residues. Germline CDR1 SGHTA, CDR2 FQGNSA.

The chain carries TRBV5-4 and TRBJ1-1; 9 bases are shared with TRBD1. V was pared by 2 bases and J by 6 bases, with 8 bases of the junction left unmatched. The length of the CDR3 is 15 residues. Germline CDR1 and CDR2: SGHNT and YYREEE (reference sequence). The DNA for the CDR3 is TGTGCCAGCAGCTTCACCCTTACAGGGGGCTCTGAAGCTTTCTTT. Amino acids: CASSFTLTGGSEAFF. Filled out from reference TRBV5-4 and TRBJ1-1, the complete variable domain reads ETGVTQSPTHLIKTRGQQVTLRCSSQSGHNTVSWYQQALGQGPQFIFQYYREEENGRGNFPPRFSGLQFPNYSSELNVNALELDDSALYLCASSFTLTGGSEAFFGQGTRLTVV.

The gene calls are TRBV5-1 and TRBJ1-1; 9 bases line up with TRBD1. Germline CDR1 and CDR2: SGHRS and YFSETQ. V lost 3 bases to trimming and J lost 5 bases; unmatched junction nucleotides: 5. The CDR3 totals 14 residues. DNA of the CDR3: TGCGCCAGCAGCTACGAGGGACAGGGTACTGAAGCTTTCTTT. Amino acids: CASSYEGQGTEAFF.

CDR3 bases: TGTGCCAGCAGCTTAGGAGGGATTTCTGGAAACACCATATATTTT. Its protein is CASSLGGISGNTIYF. The chain joins TRBV7-2 to TRBJ1-3; no clear D gene. The CDR3 covers 15 residues. The germline V gene has CDR1 SGHTA and CDR2 FQGNSA. V gave up 1 base and J gave up 1 base, with 8 bases separating them. Full variable domain (outside the CDR3, taken from reference TRBV7-2 and TRBJ1-3): GAGVSQSPSNKVTEKGKDVELRCDPISGHTALYWYRQSLGQGLEFLIYFQGNSAPDKSGLPSDRFSAERTGGSVSTLTIQRTQQEDSAVYLCASSLGGISGNTIYFGEGSWLTVV.

This clone has a handful of counts. The CDR3 protein is CAISEGQGNQPQHF. CDR3 DNA sequence: TGTGCCATCAGTGAGGGACAGGGCAATCAGCCCCAGCATTTT. The V and J genes are TRBV10-3 and TRBJ1-5; TRBD1 aligns across 7 bases. V gave up 2 bases and J gave up 2 bases; unmatched junction bases: 0. The CDR3 spans 14 residues. Germline V lookup: CDR1 ENHRY, CDR2 SYGVKD.

J is TRBJ1-4 and V is TRBV9; 11 nucleotides match TRBD1. CDR3 size: 14 residues. Germline assignment: CDR1 SGDLS and CDR2 YYNGEE. J lost 6 bases, V lost 7 bases, and 5 bases had no gene match. The CDR3 protein is CASGRGQGDEKLFF. The DNA for the CDR3 is TGTGCCAGCGGAAGGGGACAGGGGGATGAAAAACTGTTTTTT.

Remarks on this clone: This CDR3 is also generated by other DNA sequences in the sample. The chain uses TRBV18 and TRBJ1-5; 9 bases fit TRBD1. In germline, CDR1 is KGHSH, CDR2 LQKENI. The junction had 1 base not matched to a gene; V was cut back by 3 bases and J by 4 bases. The CDR3 extends over 14 amino acids. Here the CDR3 reads CASSPGQGNQPQHF. The CDR3 DNA follows: TGTGCCAGCTCACCGGGACAGGGAAATCAGCCCCAGCATTTT.

The rearrangement joins TRBV7-9 to TRBJ1-3; 7 bases align to TRBD1. Germline CDR1 is SEHNR and CDR2 is FQNEAQ (reference sequence). Losses at the gene ends were 5 bases for V and 2 bases for J; bases not matched to a gene: 9. The length of the CDR3 is 16 residues. The CDR3 DNA is TGTGCCAGCAGCCCGCCCGGGACAGCGACTGGAAACACCATATATTTT. This gives the protein CASSPPGTATGNTIYF. The whole variable domain, remainder taken from reference TRBV7-9 and TRBJ1-3, is DTGVSQNPRHKITKRGQNVTFRCDPISEHNRLYWYRQTLGQGPEFLTYFQNEAQLEKSRLLSDRFSAERPKGSFSTLEIQRTEQGDSAMYLCASSPPGTATGNTIYFGEGSWLTVV.

This clone has a handful of counts. The gene calls are TRBV7-9 and TRBJ1-6; weak D call: TRBD1 (5 bases). The CDR3 length is 13 residues. Trimming removed 5 bases at V and 8 bases at J, with 10 bases between. Germline V gene sequence: CDR1 SEHNR, CDR2 FQNEAQ (reference sequence). In DNA form, the CDR3 reads TGTGCCAGCAGCCCCGGGGGGGATTCACCCCTCCACTTT. It specifies CASSPGGDSPLHF. The entire variable domain, with the rest obtained from reference TRBV7-9 and TRBJ1-6, is as follows: DTGVSQNPRHKITKRGQNVTFRCDPISEHNRLYWYRQTLGQGPEFLTYFQNEAQLEKSRLLSDRFSAERPKGSFSTLEIQRTEQGDSAMYLCASSPGGDSPLHFGNGTRLTVT.

Only a few counts were recorded for this clone. The CDR3 loop is CASSVTRNEQFF. CDR3 in DNA: TGTGCCAGTAGTGTGACAAGAAATGAGCAGTTCTTC. The V and J genes are TRBV19 and TRBJ2-1; D gene ambiguous. Trimming removed 5 bases from V and 7 bases from J, with 9 bases in between. The CDR3 is made up of 12 amino acids. CDR1 and CDR2 (germline): LNHDA, SQIVND (reference sequence).

This chain uses TRBV7-2 with TRBJ2-1; 8 bases agree with TRBD1. CDR1 SGHTA and CDR2 FQGNSA come from the germline V gene. V lost 3 bases, J lost 7 bases, and 2 bases stayed unmatched. The CDR3 is made up of 13 amino acids. The CDR3 sequence: CASSFRGQNEQFF. CDR3 coding DNA: TGTGCCAGCAGCTTCAGGGGGCAGAATGAGCAGTTCTTC. The whole variable domain, filled in from reference TRBV7-2 and TRBJ2-1, reads GAGVSQSPSNKVTEKGKDVELRCDPISGHTALYWYRQSLGQGLEFLIYFQGNSAPDKSGLPSDRFSAERTGGSVSTLTIQRTQQEDSAVYLCASSFRGQNEQFFGPGTRLTVL.

The genes are TRBV9 and TRBJ1-2, with TRBD1 identical over 7 bases. Germline assignment: CDR1 SGDLS and CDR2 YYNGEE. Trimming cost V 0 bases and J 6 bases; bases outside gene matches: 8. The CDR3 sequence is 15 residues long. CDR3 protein: CASSVVEGARDGYTF. In nucleotides, the CDR3 is TGTGCCAGCAGCGTAGTCGAGGGGGCAAGGGATGGCTACACCTTC.

The chain couples TRBV7-9 to TRBJ2-1; 10 nucleotides line up with TRBD2. V trimming: 7 bases; J trimming: 8 bases; junction bases outside the gene matches: 17. The germline gives CDR1 SEHNR, CDR2 FQNEAQ (reference sequence). The CDR3 consists of 17 residues. The CDR3 spells CASTSDLVSGRRDEQFF. The DNA of the CDR3 is TGTGCCAGCACCTCAGACTTGGTTAGCGGGAGGAGGGATGAGCAGTTCTTC. The entire variable domain, with the rest obtained from reference TRBV7-9 and TRBJ2-1, is as follows: DTGVSQNPRHKITKRGQNVTFRCDPISEHNRLYWYRQTLGQGPEFLTYFQNEAQLEKSRLLSDRFSAERPKGSFSTLEIQRTEQGDSAMYLCASTSDLVSGRRDEQFFGPGTRLTVL.

The gene calls are TRBV2 and TRBJ2-5; D is unclear. The CDR3 has 11 amino acids. Germline V gene sequence: CDR1 SNHLY, CDR2 FYNNEI. Trimming removed 5 bases at V and 11 bases at J, with 12 bases between. The DNA for the CDR3 is TGTGCCAGCAGTCTCTACCAACAGCAGTACTTC. Translating gives CASSLYQQQYF.

The chain uses TRBV11-2 and TRBJ2-5; a weak D match, TRBD1 (6 bases). V lost 6 bases and J 5 bases, leaving 19 bases between the germline ends. CDR1 and CDR2 (germline): SGHAT, FQNNGV. The CDR3 consists of 15 residues. The CDR3 reads CASRRGVGQKETQYF. CDR3 coding DNA: TGTGCCAGCAGGAGAGGGGTAGGACAGAAGGAGACCCAGTACTTC.

V and J are TRBV7-2 and TRBJ2-5; maybe TRBD2 (7 bases). Germline assignment: CDR1 SGHTA and CDR2 FQGNSA. The V gene lost 2 bases and the J gene lost 0 bases, with 10 bases spanning the gap. There are 15 residues in the CDR3. CDR3 DNA sequence: TGTGCCAGCAGCTTAATGGGGGGGCACCAAGAGACCCAGTACTTC. Its protein product is CASSLMGGHQETQYF.

This rearrangement joins TRBV4-2 to TRBJ1-1; TRBD1 agrees at 7 bases. Germline CDR1 reads LGHNA; CDR2 reads YNFKEQ. The ends lost 6 bases at V and 5 bases at J; junction bases unmatched: 6. This CDR3 contains 13 residues. The CDR3, as DNA: TGTGCCAGCAGTGGTCAGGGGGGTACTGAAGCTTTCTTT. This encodes CASSGQGGTEAFF.